A selection of T cell receptor beta chains follows, all from one sample in a study of tumor-infiltrating lymphocytes in oesophageal squamous cell carcinoma. TCRdb reprocessed the reads with MiXCR, giving one entry per CDR3 protein. The data hold roughly 11,000 distinct CDR3 sequences, with roughly three fifths observed a single time. Material for sequencing was blood. The receptors originated from a female donor with esophageal squamous cell carcinoma. The CDR3 runs from the conserved cysteine through the conserved F or W. The D gene is left open where the match is weak. Some rows mark clone size as missing; the rest say once, few, many or name a class of expanded clone.

j_gene: TRBJ2-3
d_gene: .
abundance: .
v_gene: TRBV7-6
CDR3aa: CASRAGEYDTQYF
CDR3nt: TGTGCCAGCCGCGCAGGGGAATACGATACGCAGTATTTT

j_gene: TRBJ2-7
d_gene: .
abundance: .
v_gene: TRBV10-2
CDR3aa: CASAPGSLYEQYF
CDR3nt: TGCGCCAGCGCCCCAGGGTCTCTCTACGAGCAGTACTTC

j_gene: TRBJ2-1
d_gene: .
abundance: .
v_gene: TRBV7-9
CDR3aa: CASSLGLARYNEQFF
CDR3nt: TGTGCCAGCAGCTTAGGGCTAGCCCGCTACAATGAGCAGTTCTTC

j_gene: TRBJ2-1
d_gene: TRBD2
abundance: medium-sized
v_gene: TRBV7-9
CDR3aa: CASSPGLAGGSEQFF
CDR3nt: TGTGCCAGCAGCCCGGGACTAGCGGGAGGAAGTGAGCAGTTCTTC

j_gene: TRBJ2-7
d_gene: TRBD1
abundance: many
v_gene: TRBV7-3
CDR3aa: CASSLNWGQGNEQYF
CDR3nt: TGTGCCAGCAGCTTAAACTGGGGACAGGGAAACGAGCAGTACTTC

j_gene: TRBJ2-1
d_gene: .
abundance: .
v_gene: TRBV7-6
CDR3aa: CASSFVYGTHNEQFF
CDR3nt: TGTGCCAGCAGCTTCGTGTACGGGACCCACAATGAGCAGTTCTTC

j_gene: TRBJ2-7
d_gene: .
abundance: .
v_gene: TRBV6-5
CDR3aa: CATAGKTNEQYF
CDR3nt: TGTGCCACCGCCGGGAAAACAAACGAGCAGTACTTC

j_gene: TRBJ2-7
d_gene: TRBD2
abundance: .
v_gene: TRBV7-6
CDR3aa: CASSLEVSGASYEQYF
CDR3nt: TGTGCCAGCAGCTTAGAGGTCAGCGGGGCTTCCTACGAGCAGTACTTC

j_gene: TRBJ1-1
d_gene: .
abundance: many
v_gene: TRBV5-1
CDR3aa: CASSLAGGSNTEAFF
CDR3nt: TGCGCCAGCAGCTTGGCCGGGGGTTCGAACACTGAAGCTTTCTTT

j_gene: TRBJ2-1
d_gene: .
abundance: .
v_gene: TRBV6-2/TRBV6-3
CDR3aa: CASRKDTSYEQFF
CDR3nt: TGTGCCAGCAGGAAGGACACTTCCTACGAGCAGTTCTTC